The 19 T cell receptor beta chains listed next were all sequenced from one sample in a study of OX40 agonist ivuxolimab in advanced cancers. TCRdb's table, derived via immunoSEQ multiplex PCR, lists solely in-frame clones and lacks some. The data contain 45,000 to 65,000 clones, more than 85% of them singletons. This material consisted of CD4+ or CD8+ T cells sorted from blood, taken in a trial of the OX40 agonist ivuxolimab. The receptor source for this set is an adult with an advanced solid tumor such as melanoma, head and neck, liver or kidney cancer.

The genes are TRBV9 and TRBJ1-1; perhaps TRBD1 as D (5 bases). CDR3 length: 13 residues. Germline CDR1 reads SGDLS; CDR2 reads YYNGEE. V was cut by 4 bases and J by 5 bases, with 12 bases left in between. The CDR3 sequence is CASSPPRETEAFF. CDR3 sequence (DNA): TGTGCCAGCAGCCCCCCCAGGGAAACTGAAGCTTTCTTT. The whole variable domain, remainder taken from reference TRBV9 and TRBJ1-1, is DSGVTQTPKHLITATGQRVTLRCSPRSGDLSVYWYQQSLDQGLQFLIQYYNGEERAKGNILERFSAQQFPDLHSELNLSSLELGDSALYFCASSPPRETEAFFGQGTRLTVV.

This clone was recorded a few times. This chain joins TRBV27 and TRBJ2-1; 9 nucleotides match TRBD1. The CDR3 is 14 residues long. The J segment lost 3 bases and the V segment lost 9 bases, leaving 6 bases of the junction unmatched. Germline values: CDR1 MNHEY, CDR2 SMNVEV (reference sequence). CDR3: CASGQGSIYNEQFF. In DNA form, the CDR3 reads TGTGCCAGTGGACAGGGGTCCATCTACAATGAGCAGTTCTTC.

This chain uses TRBV19 with TRBJ2-6; no clear D gene. CDR1 is LNHDA, CDR2 SQIVND, per germline (reference sequence). This CDR3 comprises 13 residues. V was clipped by 4 bases and J by 0 bases, with 1 base between them. As DNA, the CDR3 is TGTGCCAGTAGTAGCTCTGGGGCCAACGTCCTGACTTTC. Its protein is CASSSSGANVLTF. Drawing the rest from reference TRBV19 and TRBJ2-6, the complete variable domain is DGGITQSPKYLFRKEGQNVTLSCEQNLNHDAMYWYRQDPGQGLRLIYYSQIVNDFQKGDIAEGYSVSREKKESFPLTVTSAQKNPTAFYLCASSSSGANVLTFGAGSRLTVL.

The rearrangement uses TRBV6-5 and TRBJ2-1; either TRBD1 or TRBD2 may fit D (6 bases each). The CDR3 has 13 amino acids. Trimming removed 4 bases from V and 7 bases from J, with 11 bases in between. Germline V gene sequence: CDR1 MNHEY, CDR2 SVGAGI. CDR3 residues: CASSWGAKNEQFF. Written as DNA, the CDR3 is TGTGCCAGCAGTTGGGGGGCGAAGAATGAGCAGTTCTTC.

V usage is TRBV7-9 and J usage is TRBJ1-1; D is perhaps TRBD1 (6 bases). Germline assignment: CDR1 SEHNR and CDR2 FQNEAQ (reference sequence). The CDR3 has 12 residues. V was pared by 4 bases and J by 5 bases, with 8 bases between. CDR3 in DNA: TGTGCCAGCAGCTCTACAGGGACTGAAGCTTTCTTT. Its translation: CASSSTGTEAFF. The full variable domain, in which reference TRBV7-9 and TRBJ1-1 provide the parts outside the CDR3, is DTGVSQNPRHKITKRGQNVTFRCDPISEHNRLYWYRQTLGQGPEFLTYFQNEAQLEKSRLLSDRFSAERPKGSFSTLEIQRTEQGDSAMYLCASSSTGTEAFFGQGTRLTVV.

This chain uses TRBV6-1 with TRBJ2-7; TRBD1 agrees at 7 bases. V shed 2 bases and J 3 bases; nucleotides not matched to a gene: 7. Germline loops: CDR1 MNHNS, CDR2 SASEGT. This CDR3 has 15 amino acids. The CDR3: CASSEIGGRYYEQYF. The DNA for the CDR3 is TGTGCCAGCAGTGAAATAGGGGGCAGGTACTACGAGCAGTACTTC.

The chain uses TRBV25-1 and TRBJ2-1; TRBD2 agrees at 11 bases. Per germline, CDR1 MGHDK and CDR2 SYGVNS. Trimming took 0 bases from V and 1 from J; bases not matched to a gene: 5. This CDR3 comprises 18 residues. CDR3 loop: CASSEYRASGRSYNEQFF. The CDR3 nucleotides read TGTGCCAGCAGTGAATATAGGGCTAGCGGGAGGTCCTACAATGAGCAGTTCTTC. The complete variable domain, with remaining parts taken from reference TRBV25-1 and TRBJ2-1, reads EADIYQTPRYLVIGTGKKITLECSQTMGHDKMYWYQQDPGMELHLIHYSYGVNSTEKGDLSSESTVSRIRTEHFPLTLESARPSHTSQYLCASSEYRASGRSYNEQFFGPGTRLTVL.

This chain connects TRBV29-1 to TRBJ2-1; D is uncertain. The length of the CDR3 is 15 residues. Germline lookup yields CDR1 SQVTM and CDR2 ANQGSEA. The V end lost 4 bases, the J end lost 3 bases, and 16 bases lay between the germline ends. The CDR3 spells CSVVLHASIYNEQFF. CDR3 nucleotide sequence: TGCAGCGTTGTACTACACGCTTCTATCTACAATGAGCAGTTCTTC.

CDR3 nucleotide sequence: TGTGCCAGCAGCTCCCGGGATGTAGGGGAAAAACTGTTTTTT. Translating it yields CASSSRDVGEKLFF. The gene calls are TRBV7-9 and TRBJ1-4; D gene uncertain. The CDR3 consists of 14 residues. The V gene's germline CDR1 is SEHNR and CDR2 FQNEAQ (reference sequence). The V end lost 4 bases, the J end lost 8 bases, and 14 bases lay between the germline ends.

This clone was counted between two and nine times. The chain combines TRBV7-9 with TRBJ1-4; unclear D gene. The CDR3 totals 15 residues. Per the germline V gene, CDR1 is SEHNR and CDR2 is FQNEAQ (reference sequence). V lost 1 base to trimming and J lost 4 bases, with 10 bases between them. This chain's CDR3 is CASSLVLGVNEKLFF. The CDR3 nucleotides read TGTGCCAGCAGCTTAGTTTTAGGAGTTAATGAAAAACTGTTTTTT.

This chain joins TRBV15 and TRBJ2-5; 8 nucleotides line up with TRBD2. CDR1 is LNHNV, CDR2 YYDKDF, per germline (reference sequence). The CDR3 contains 17 residues. J lost 5 bases, V lost 0 bases, and 11 bases had no gene match. The CDR3 sequence: CATSRDGRAGDTETQYF. CDR3 coding DNA: TGTGCCACCAGCAGAGATGGGCGAGCGGGGGATACGGAGACCCAGTACTTC.

The V and J genes are TRBV7-6 and TRBJ2-7, with TRBD1 matching 7 bases. J was trimmed by 3 bases and V by 0 bases; bases with no gene match: 5. The CDR3 loop spans 15 amino acids. Germline V gives CDR1 SGHVS, CDR2 FNYEAQ. The CDR3 DNA reads as TGTGCCAGCAGCTTAGCGGTGGGACAGAGCTACGAGCAGTACTTC. This encodes CASSLAVGQSYEQYF.

The CDR3 here is CASSATGGGYEQYF. The CDR3 DNA sequence: TGTGCCAGTAGTGCCACCGGGGGGGGCTACGAGCAGTACTTC. This chain uses TRBV19 with TRBJ2-7; 8 bases are shared with TRBD2. This CDR3 comprises 14 residues. With 5 bases clipped from V and 3 bases from J, the junction kept 6 bases outside the gene matches. The germline V gene encodes CDR1 LNHDA and CDR2 SQIVND (reference sequence).

The chain links TRBV11-1 to TRBJ2-7, with D unresolved. This CDR3 is built from 12 residues. Per the germline V gene, CDR1 is SGHAT and CDR2 is FQDESV (reference sequence). Trimming cost V 5 bases and J 5 bases, with 10 bases left between them. DNA of the CDR3: TGTGCCAGCAGCATTGGAAGGGACGAGCAGTACTTC. It yields the protein CASSIGRDEQYF.

V gene TRBV27 combines with J gene TRBJ1-2, with D maybe TRBD1 (5 bases). In germline, CDR1 is MNHEY, CDR2 SMNVEV (reference sequence). This CDR3 contains 13 residues. V was trimmed by 3 bases and J by 5 bases, leaving 10 bases between them. CDR3 region: CASSFDSFYGYTF. The CDR3 DNA sequence: TGTGCCAGCAGTTTCGACAGCTTTTATGGCTACACCTTC.

The chain combines TRBV5-5 with TRBJ1-4, with 9 bases fitting TRBD1. V lost 4 bases and J lost 8; bases outside the gene matches: 9. CDR3 length equals 15 residues. Germline V gene lookup returns CDR1 SGHKS and CDR2 YYEKEE (reference sequence). CDR3 nucleotides: TGTGCCAGCAGCCAGGGACAGGGTTATTTGGAAAAACTGTTTTTT. Its protein product is CASSQGQGYLEKLFF.

The chain carries TRBV7-9 and TRBJ2-2; 9 positions agree with TRBD2. CDR1 and CDR2 (germline): SEHNR, FQNEAQ (reference sequence). Germline trimming cut 5 bases from V and 1 base from J; bases unmatched to any gene: 5. The CDR3 is 16 amino acids. The CDR3, as DNA: TGTGCCAGCAGCAACAGCGGGGGGAAGAACACCGGGGAGCTGTTTTTT. Translating gives CASSNSGGKNTGELFF.

V is TRBV6-5 and J is TRBJ2-1; D remains ambiguous. Germline CDR1 MNHEY, CDR2 SVGAGI. V lost 2 bases, J lost 4 bases, and 15 bases lay in between. This CDR3 contains 16 residues. This CDR3 is CASSYLNANGYNEQFF. The CDR3 DNA sequence: TGTGCCAGCAGTTACCTTAACGCTAACGGGTACAATGAGCAGTTCTTC.

The rearrangement links TRBV4-2 to TRBJ2-2; 7 positions match TRBD1. V shed 0 bases and J 4 bases; nucleotides not matched to a gene: 8. This CDR3 has 17 residues. Germline CDR1 and CDR2: LGHNA and YNFKEQ. The CDR3 loop is CASSQDRGGQSTGELFF. The CDR3, as DNA: TGTGCCAGCAGCCAAGATCGAGGGGGACAGAGCACCGGGGAGCTGTTTTTT.